This T cell receptor beta chain is drawn from a study of control samples from healthy donors and cancer patients. The data were produced by immunoSEQ multiplex PCR, yet TCRdb's version contains in-frame clones alone and is incomplete. The data hold 95,000 to 130,000 clones, with around 87% observed a single time. The origin of this receptor is a woman aged 45-59 years with colorectal cancer. The sample taken for sequencing was PBMCs.

As DNA, the CDR3 is TGTGCCAGCAGTTTAACTCCCGGGATTACCTACGAGCAGTACTTC. Translating it yields CASSLTPGITYEQYF. The rearrangement joins TRBV27 to TRBJ2-7; possibly TRBD2 for D (5 bases). V was trimmed by 2 bases and J by 2 bases, leaving 13 bases between them. CDR3 length: 15 amino acids. Germline V gives CDR1 MNHEY, CDR2 SMNVEV (reference sequence).